A single sample is the source of the 25 T cell receptor beta chains below, sequenced in a study of technical replicates of blood from a few donors. The method was immunoSEQ multiplex PCR; TCRdb's version includes in-frame clones alone and lacks a portion of them. The table lists tens of thousands of clones, about 91% of them singletons. Material for sequencing was T cells isolated from PBMCs. These receptors all stem from a human donor in good health.

The rearrangement links TRBV5-1 to TRBJ2-7; 11 nucleotides line up with TRBD1. The germline V gene has CDR1 SGHRS and CDR2 YFSETQ. The CDR3 runs 18 residues. The ends lost 3 bases at V and 3 bases at J; junction bases unmatched: 14. As DNA, the CDR3 is TGCGCCAGCAGCTCAACCGGGACAGGGGGTAAGAGTCGCTACGAGCAGTACTTC. This encodes CASSSTGTGGKSRYEQYF. The variable domain in full, with the rest retrieved from reference TRBV5-1 and TRBJ2-7, is KAGVTQTPRYLIKTRGQQVTLSCSPISGHRSVSWYQQTPGQGLQFLFEYFSETQRNKGNFPGRFSGRQFSNSRSEMNVSTLELGDSALYLCASSSTGTGGKSRYEQYFGPGTRLTVT.

The chain couples TRBV6-1 to TRBJ2-7, with D possibly TRBD2 on 7 matching bases. The CDR3 totals 15 residues. Germline-derived CDR1 and CDR2 are MNHNS and SASEGT. V was cut by 4 bases and J by 3 bases, with 16 bases left in between. The CDR3 DNA reads TGTGCCAGCAGTGTGGCCGGGGGGCGCGTCTACGAGCAGTACTTC. This sequence encodes CASSVAGGRVYEQYF.

The chain uses TRBV6-5 and TRBJ1-1; D may be TRBD1 (6 bases). This CDR3 is built from 15 residues. With 8 bases removed from V and 5 bases from J, the gap between germline ends came to 21 bases. Per the germline V gene, CDR1 is MNHEY and CDR2 is SVGAGI. The CDR3 sequence is CASCLGGGSETEAFF. The CDR3 DNA reads as TGTGCCAGCTGCCTAGGGGGGGGGTCGGAGACTGAAGCTTTCTTT.

The V gene is TRBV6-5, the J gene TRBJ2-7; no definite D call. This CDR3 has 14 amino acids. Trimming pared 5 bases from V and 2 bases from J, leaving 13 bases between. In germline, CDR1 is MNHEY, CDR2 SVGAGI. The CDR3 loop reads CASSQRARPYEQYF. Written as DNA, the CDR3 is TGTGCCAGCAGTCAACGTGCCAGGCCCTACGAGCAGTACTTC.

This clone has a single count. The chain is built from TRBV7-9 and TRBJ2-5; TRBD1 might be the D (6 bases). CDR3 size: 16 residues. Trimming took off 5 bases at V and 2 bases at J, with 18 bases between the two ends. Germline V CDR1 and CDR2: SEHNR, FQNEAQ (reference sequence). CDR3 in amino acids: CASSATHHGQQETQYF. CDR3 nucleotides: TGTGCCAGCAGCGCCACGCACCATGGACAGCAAGAGACCCAGTACTTC.

The J gene is TRBJ2-7, the V gene TRBV7-3; 9 bases are shared with TRBD2. The V segment lost 0 bases and the J segment 5 bases; nucleotides outside the gene matches: 5. The CDR3 consists of 15 residues. Germline loops: CDR1 SGHTA, CDR2 FQGTGA. CDR3 nucleotide sequence: TGTGCCAGCAGCTTAACGGGACTAGCAATAAACGAGCAGTACTTC. Its protein is CASSLTGLAINEQYF.

The chain carries TRBV11-2 and TRBJ1-2; 7 bases match TRBD1. The CDR3 consists of 16 residues. Germline V CDR1 and CDR2: SGHAT, FQNNGV. V trimming: 4 bases; J trimming: 2 bases; junction bases outside the gene matches: 10. The CDR3 nucleotides read TGTGCCAGCAGCTCTACCGGGACAGAGGAGAACTATGGCTACACCTTC. Protein: CASSSTGTEENYGYTF.

V gene TRBV27 combines with J gene TRBJ1-2; 10 bases fit TRBD1. Per the germline V gene, CDR1 is MNHEY and CDR2 is SMNVEV (reference sequence). CDR3 length: 17 residues. With 3 bases clipped from V and 3 bases from J, the junction kept 10 bases outside the gene matches. CDR3 in DNA: TGTGCCAGCAGTTTCCCCCCCGGGACAGGGGTCGACTATGGCTACACCTTC. This gives the protein CASSFPPGTGVDYGYTF.

This sequence joins TRBV5-8 and TRBJ1-2; D may be TRBD1 (6 bases). Germline CDR1 SGHTS, CDR2 YDEGEE. The length of the CDR3 is 14 residues. The germline V and J ends were trimmed by 2 bases and 7 bases, with 15 bases remaining between them. The chain's CDR3 is CASSLQGRFGGYTF. The CDR3 DNA follows: TGTGCCAGCAGCTTACAGGGAAGGTTCGGTGGCTACACCTTC.

The chain combines TRBV27 with TRBJ1-1; D is uncertain. With 3 bases removed from V and 0 bases from J, the gap between germline ends came to 14 bases. The CDR3 has 16 residues. CDR1 and CDR2 from the germline V gene are MNHEY and SMNVEV (reference sequence). In DNA form, the CDR3 reads TGTGCCAGCAGTTTGACCCCCCTAGGCATGAACACTGAAGCTTTCTTT. It translates to CASSLTPLGMNTEAFF.

CDR3 sequence reads: CASSRTGGGTEAFF. CDR3 sequence (DNA): TGCGCCAGCAGCCGGACAGGGGGAGGCACTGAAGCTTTCTTT. The chain recombines TRBV5-1 with TRBJ1-1; TRBD1 matches at 10 bases. Germline V gene sequence: CDR1 SGHRS, CDR2 YFSETQ. V lost 4 bases, J lost 4 bases, and 4 bases stayed unmatched. The CDR3 length is 14 residues.

This chain joins TRBV28 and TRBJ1-1; D might be TRBD1 (5 bases). The CDR3 is made up of 14 amino acids. Trimming took off 3 bases at V and 1 base at J, with 9 bases between the two ends. Germline CDR1 MDHEN, CDR2 SYDVKM. The CDR3 bases are TGTGCCAGCAGTTTTTACAGGAGGAACACTGAAGCTTTCTTT. Amino acids: CASSFYRRNTEAFF.

Of note for this clone: One end of the junction is discordant with germline, which a read error may explain. The gene calls are TRBV5-1 and TRBJ2-1, with 16 bases lining up with TRBD2. Looked up from germline, CDR1 is SGHRS and CDR2 is YFSETQ. The CDR3 contains 17 residues. The CDR3 bases are TGCGCCAGCAGCGATCCGGCATCGGGACTAGCGGGAGGGGGTCAACTCTTC. Encoded protein: CASSDPASGLAGGGQLF. The full variable domain, in which reference TRBV5-1 and TRBJ2-1 provide the parts outside the CDR3, is KAGVTQTPRYLIKTRGQQVTLSCSPISGHRSVSWYQQTPGQGLQFLFEYFSETQRNKGNFPGRFSGRQFSNSRSEMNVSTLELGDSALYLCASSDPASGLAGGGQLFGPGTRLTVL.

The chain combines TRBV6-5 with TRBJ1-1; D is ambiguous. The CDR3 loop spans 15 amino acids. Between the trimmed V and J ends, which lost 4 bases and 1 base, there was a span of 13 bases. CDR1 and CDR2 from the germline V gene are MNHEY and SVGAGI. CDR3 sequence: CASSLSPSGNTEAFF. CDR3 DNA: TGTGCCAGCAGTTTAAGTCCTTCGGGGAACACTGAAGCTTTCTTT.

The rearrangement joins TRBV5-4 to TRBJ2-3; 9 nucleotides agree with TRBD2. V trimming: 5 bases; J trimming: 3 bases; junction bases outside the gene matches: 10. The germline V gene encodes CDR1 SGHNT and CDR2 YYREEE (reference sequence). This CDR3 is built from 16 residues. Here the CDR3 DNA reads TGTGCCAGCAGATCCCAGGCGGGGGGGCGTACAGATACGCAGTATTTT. This encodes CASRSQAGGRTDTQYF.

The CDR3 nucleotides read TGCGCCAGCAGCTTGGCCGGAGACAGGGGGCGGAATGAGCAGTTCTTC. This translates into CASSLAGDRGRNEQFF. The V gene is TRBV5-1, the J gene TRBJ2-1, with 10 bases lining up with TRBD1. The CDR3 is made up of 16 amino acids. Germline values: CDR1 SGHRS, CDR2 YFSETQ. The V and J ends lost 0 bases and 7 bases, in that order; junction bases with no gene match: 7.

This rearrangement joins TRBV19 to TRBJ2-5; 10 nucleotides match TRBD2. V shed 4 bases and J 5 bases; nucleotides not matched to a gene: 13. The CDR3 is 17 amino acids. The V gene's germline CDR1 is LNHDA and CDR2 SQIVND (reference sequence). The CDR3 bases are TGTGCCAGTAGTACCAGACTAGCGGGCCTAAAAGCGGAGACCCAGTACTTC. As protein: CASSTRLAGLKAETQYF.

The V gene is TRBV28, the J gene TRBJ2-1, with 7 bases that match TRBD2. Germline values: CDR1 MDHEN, CDR2 SYDVKM. The CDR3 loop spans 15 amino acids. V gave up 5 bases and J gave up 9 bases; unmatched junction bases: 13. CDR3 bases: TGTGCCAGCAGTCCCCAGTGGGAGGGAGCTGGTGAGCAGTTCTTC. Protein sequence: CASSPQWEGAGEQFF.

The genes are TRBV2 and TRBJ2-3, with 10 bases aligning to TRBD2. The germline V gene has CDR1 SNHLY and CDR2 FYNNEI. The CDR3 totals 15 residues. V lost 5 bases and J lost 6; bases outside the gene matches: 8. The CDR3 bases are TGTGCCAGCAGTTGGAGCGGGAGGGGTGGGGATACGCAGTATTTT. Its translation is CASSWSGRGGDTQYF.

This clone was counted a single time. The J gene is TRBJ2-3, the V gene TRBV19; D is possibly TRBD2 (5 bases). CDR1 and CDR2 from the germline V gene are LNHDA and SQIVND (reference sequence). The CDR3 spans 14 residues. V shed 3 bases and J shed 4 bases, with 11 bases lying between them. In DNA form, the CDR3 reads TGTGCCAGTAGTATTAGGCTAGCTCCAGATACGCAGTATTTT. This sequence encodes CASSIRLAPDTQYF.

The chain recombines TRBV2 with TRBJ2-3; TRBD2 might be the D (6 bases). Trimming shortened V by 5 bases and J by 2 bases, and 11 bases separated the two germline ends. The CDR3 length is 14 residues. Per the germline V gene, CDR1 is SNHLY and CDR2 is FYNNEI. CDR3 bases: TGTGCCAGCAGTAAGAGCGGGTTCACAGATACGCAGTATTTT. Encoded protein: CASSKSGFTDTQYF.

The rearrangement joins TRBV10-2 to TRBJ2-5; possibly TRBD1 for D (5 bases). Germline CDR1 WSHSY, CDR2 SAAADI. Trimming cost V 2 bases and J 5 bases, with 18 bases left between them. The CDR3 has 16 residues. This chain's CDR3 is CASSEPPGKVPETQYF. The CDR3 DNA is TGCGCCAGCAGTGAGCCGCCAGGGAAGGTTCCGGAGACCCAGTACTTC.

The genes are TRBV6-1 and TRBJ2-1; D ambiguous. Germline V CDR1 and CDR2: MNHNS, SASEGT. The germline V and J ends were trimmed by 0 bases and 6 bases, with 15 bases remaining between them. CDR3 length equals 16 residues. The CDR3 reads CASSEASRVLVNEQFF. The CDR3 nucleotides read TGTGCCAGCAGTGAAGCGTCCCGGGTTTTAGTCAATGAGCAGTTCTTC.

V is TRBV6-5 and J is TRBJ2-7; D may be TRBD1 (5 bases). The V end lost 0 bases, the J end lost 3 bases, and 12 bases lay between the germline ends. CDR3 length: 15 amino acids. CDR1 and CDR2 from the germline V gene are MNHEY and SVGAGI. CDR3 region: CASSYSSGFHYEQYF. CDR3 in DNA: TGTGCCAGCAGTTACTCCTCAGGGTTCCACTACGAGCAGTACTTC.

The V and J genes are TRBV5-6 and TRBJ2-3, with 11 bases that match TRBD2. This CDR3 region has 15 residues. The ends lost 1 base at V and 7 bases at J; junction bases unmatched: 5. Looked up from germline, CDR1 is SGHDT and CDR2 is YYEEEE. CDR3 sequence reads: CASSLTSGRLNTQYF. The CDR3, as DNA: TGTGCCAGCAGCTTGACTAGCGGGAGATTAAATACGCAGTATTTT.